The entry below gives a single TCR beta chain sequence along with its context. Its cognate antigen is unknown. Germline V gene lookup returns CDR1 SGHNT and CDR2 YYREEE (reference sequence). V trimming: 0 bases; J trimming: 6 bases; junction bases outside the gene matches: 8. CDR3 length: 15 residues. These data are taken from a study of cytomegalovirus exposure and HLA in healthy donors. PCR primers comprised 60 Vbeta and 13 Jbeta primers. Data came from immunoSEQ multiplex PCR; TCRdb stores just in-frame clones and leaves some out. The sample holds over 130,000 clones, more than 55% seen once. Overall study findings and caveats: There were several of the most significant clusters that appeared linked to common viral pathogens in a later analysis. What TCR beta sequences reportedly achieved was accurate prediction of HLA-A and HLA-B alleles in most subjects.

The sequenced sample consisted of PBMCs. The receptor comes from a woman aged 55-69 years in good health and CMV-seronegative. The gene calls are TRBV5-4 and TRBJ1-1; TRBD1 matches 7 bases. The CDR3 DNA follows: TGTGCCAGCAGCTTGGACCTGACAGGGACGGCTGAAGCTTTCTTT. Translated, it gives CASSLDLTGTAEAFF.